This TCR beta chain was retrieved from a study of Graves' ophthalmopathy and Graves' hyperthyroidism. As the template, RNA transcripts were used to amplify TCR beta CDR3 regions. First-round RT-PCR used HTBI primers; second-round multiplex PCR followed. TCRdb re-called the multiplex PCR reads with MiXCR, one entry per CDR3 protein. The table lists over 650,000 distinct CDR3 sequences, roughly 39% of them singletons. Broader study findings: In predicting ophthalmopathy progression, the model reached 70.59% sensitivity and about 73% specificity. Most expanded thyroid clonotypes above 0.001 frequency also appeared in blood.

This clonotype was counted at least ten times. The antigen is undetermined. Sequencing was carried out using peripheral blood. This sequence was found in an adult man with Graves' ophthalmopathy.

The CDR3 reads CAISVGTGELFF. The CDR3 DNA is TGTGCCATCAGTGTCGGCACCGGGGAGCTGTTTTTT. This chain joins TRBV10-3 and TRBJ2-2; D is uncertain. V lost 4 bases to trimming and J lost 4 bases, with 4 bases between them. Germline V gene data show CDR1 as ENHRY and CDR2 as SYGVKD. CDR3 length: 12 residues.